The clone carrying this T cell receptor beta chain was counted many times. Its antigen is unknown. The data originate from a study of T cells in Graves' hyperthyroidism and ophthalmopathy. V was clipped by 10 bases and J by 1 base; unmatched bases: 6. Germline V gene sequence: CDR1 MNHNS, CDR2 SASEGT. The CDR3 contains 14 residues. Amplified TCR beta CDR3 regions came from RNA transcripts. With the HTBI primer set, the TCR CDR3 went through a first round of RT-PCR. TCRdb fed the multiplex PCR reads into MiXCR, producing one record per CDR3 protein. This repertoire shows under 700,000 distinct CDR3 sequences, 16% found once; its top ten account for 15% to 20%. Whole-study results and caveats: Median prediction lead before ophthalmopathy onset was six to eight months with the model. Expanded thyroid clonotypes (above 0.001) were mostly also found in blood.

Diagnosis rested on symptoms, serum thyroxine and TRAb, thyroid ultrasound, and orbital computed tomography. The PBMCs had their origin in 10 ml of fresh peripheral blood. V and J are TRBV6-1 and TRBJ2-7; 11 positions match TRBD2. The receptor was derived from a woman between 18 and 29 years old with Graves' hyperthyroidism. Sequenced material: blood. CDR3 in amino acids: CATIRTSGSYEQYF. The CDR3 nucleotides are TGTGCCACCATCCGGACTAGCGGGTCCTACGAGCAGTACTTC.